Each of the 19 T cell receptor beta chains below was sequenced from the same sample in a study of cytomegalovirus exposure and HLA in healthy donors. PCR amplification relied on 60 Vbeta primers (plus 13 Jbeta primers). This table comes from immunoSEQ multiplex PCR, and its TCRdb copy is limited to in-frame clones, with some not included. The data contain roughly 120,000 clones, over 65% of them singletons. Sequencing input: PBMCs. The receptor set was obtained from a man aged 50 to 59 in good health and CMV-seronegative.

The V and J genes are TRBV6-5 and TRBJ2-2; possible D gene TRBD1, 6 bases. The CDR3 has 13 amino acids. V was shortened by 9 bases and J by 6 bases, with 14 bases between the two germline ends. Germline V gives CDR1 MNHEY, CDR2 SVGAGI. CDR3 region: CASEGVGAGELFF. The CDR3 nucleotides are TGTGCCAGTGAGGGGGTAGGGGCCGGGGAGCTGTTTTTT.

In regard to this clone: This same CDR3 is encoded by further DNA sequences in the sample. The chain combines TRBV2 with TRBJ2-1; 7 bases map to TRBD2. In germline, CDR1 is SNHLY, CDR2 FYNNEI. Unmatched junction bases numbered 6, after V lost 4 bases and J lost 0 bases. The CDR3 contains 16 residues. The CDR3: CASSVGGDLSYNEQFF. CDR3 sequence (DNA): TGTGCCAGCAGTGTGGGGGGGGACCTCTCCTACAATGAGCAGTTCTTC.

The genes are TRBV19 and TRBJ1-2, with D maybe TRBD1 (5 bases). This CDR3 region has 14 residues. Looked up from germline, CDR1 is LNHDA and CDR2 is SQIVND (reference sequence). V was clipped by 3 bases and J by 5 bases, with 13 bases between them. The DNA for the CDR3 is TGTGCCAGTAGTATTCGCGCCAGGGATTATGGCTACACCTTC. It specifies CASSIRARDYGYTF.

The chain uses TRBV2 and TRBJ2-2, with 11 bases lining up with TRBD2. Germline CDR1 SNHLY, CDR2 FYNNEI. Trimming at V came to 4 bases and at J to 5 bases, leaving 3 bases not matched to a gene. This CDR3 comprises 15 residues. CDR3 bases: TGTGCCAGCAGTGGGGGACTAGCGGAAACCGGGGAGCTGTTTTTT. This codes for CASSGGLAETGELFF.

About this clone: A junction boundary mismatches the germline segment, possibly from a read error. The V and J genes are TRBV7-9 and TRBJ2-2, with a tentative D call TRBD1 (6 bases). This CDR3 has 14 amino acids. Germline V CDR1 and CDR2: SEHNR, FQNEAQ (reference sequence). The CDR3 sequence is CSSFRTANTGELFF. The CDR3 DNA sequence: TGTTCCAGCTTTCGGACAGCGAACACCGGGGAGCTGTTTTTT.

J is TRBJ1-5 and V is TRBV28; maybe TRBD1 (6 bases). Germline lookup yields CDR1 MDHEN and CDR2 SYDVKM. Deletions cut 5 bases from V and 0 bases from J, with 20 bases between. CDR3 size: 18 residues. CDR3 nucleotide sequence: TGTGCCAGCAGTCTCTCTCAGGGACAAGTTTTTAGCAATCAGCCCCAGCATTTT. Protein sequence: CASSLSQGQVFSNQPQHF.

Only a few counts were recorded for this clone. The chain joins TRBV7-2 to TRBJ1-4; D perhaps matches TRBD1 (6 bases). Germline CDR1 reads SGHTA; CDR2 reads FQGNSA. The CDR3 sequence is 14 residues long. The V end was cut by 5 bases, the J end by 10 bases, with 17 bases between. The CDR3 region has the DNA TGTGCCAGCAGCAATTTCAGGGGTTTCGGAAAACTGTTTTTT. It encodes CASSNFRGFGKLFF.

The chain recombines TRBV6-5 with TRBJ2-2; D unclear. V lost 3 bases to trimming and J lost 8 bases, with 10 bases between them. Germline CDR1 MNHEY, CDR2 SVGAGI. CDR3 length: 13 residues. In DNA, the CDR3 is TGTGCCAGCAGTTATAAGCTTACGGGGGAGCTGTTTTTT. Translation gives CASSYKLTGELFF.

The chain carries TRBV30 and TRBJ2-3; 8 bases fit TRBD1. Germline CDR1 reads GTSNPN; CDR2 reads SVGIG (reference sequence). Trimming cost V 1 base and J 2 bases; bases outside gene matches: 8. The CDR3 has 16 residues. The CDR3 here is CAWSGFGTGYTDTQYF. For the CDR3, the DNA is TGTGCCTGGAGTGGGTTCGGGACAGGTTACACAGATACGCAGTATTTT.

This clone was detected only a few times. The chain combines TRBV5-1 with TRBJ2-7; maybe TRBD2 (6 bases). The germline V gene has CDR1 SGHRS and CDR2 YFSETQ. V lost 1 base, J lost 4 bases, and 6 bases lay in between. This CDR3 comprises 12 residues. The CDR3 sequence is CASSLRGYEQYF. CDR3 in DNA: TGCGCCAGCAGCTTGCGGGGGTACGAGCAGTACTTC.

This chain connects TRBV18 to TRBJ2-7; D might be TRBD1 (7 bases). The germline V gene has CDR1 KGHSH and CDR2 LQKENI. Trimming removed 4 bases from V and 7 bases from J, with 11 bases in between. The CDR3 runs 12 residues. The CDR3 loop reads CASSLQGGEQYF. CDR3 bases: TGTGCCAGCTCACTTCAGGGGGGAGAGCAGTACTTC.

This clone was counted once. The chain links TRBV5-1 to TRBJ1-4; a weak D match, TRBD1 (5 bases). V dropped 1 base and J dropped 5 bases, with 9 bases sitting between them. The CDR3 has 14 residues. Germline values: CDR1 SGHRS, CDR2 YFSETQ. The CDR3 bases are TGCGCCAGCAGCTTGCTGGGGCCGAATGAAAAACTGTTTTTT. This sequence encodes CASSLLGPNEKLFF.

This clone has just a few counts. The chain has TRBV5-4 and TRBJ2-7; the match to TRBD1 covers 8 bases. This CDR3 is 14 amino acids long. After removal of 0 bases from V and 7 bases from J, the junction contained 6 bases not matched to a gene. Germline lookup yields CDR1 SGHNT and CDR2 YYREEE (reference sequence). The CDR3 loop reads CASSLGQGRYEQYF. As DNA, the CDR3 is TGTGCCAGCAGCTTGGGACAGGGGCGTTATGAGCAGTACTTC. Filled out from reference TRBV5-4 and TRBJ2-7, the complete variable domain reads ETGVTQSPTHLIKTRGQQVTLRCSSQSGHNTVSWYQQALGQGPQFIFQYYREEENGRGNFPPRFSGLQFPNYSSELNVNALELDDSALYLCASSLGQGRYEQYFGPGTRLTVT.

V gene TRBV6-6 combines with J gene TRBJ1-3; D unresolved. The CDR3 is made up of 13 amino acids. Trimming removed 4 bases at V and 3 bases at J, with 7 bases between. CDR1 is MNHNY and CDR2 is SVGAGI in the germline V gene (reference sequence). CDR3 nucleotides: TGTGCCAGCAGTTCGGGGAGTGGAAACACCATATATTTT. Its translation: CASSSGSGNTIYF.

The chain employs TRBV6-5 and TRBJ2-2; D call uncertain. Between the trimmed V and J ends, which lost 6 bases and 5 bases, there was a span of 10 bases. Germline loops: CDR1 MNHEY, CDR2 SVGAGI. CDR3 length: 13 residues. Written as DNA, the CDR3 is TGTGCCAGCAGGAGAGATTCGACCGGGGAGCTGTTTTTT. It encodes CASRRDSTGELFF.

The count of this clone is one. The chain uses TRBV5-4 and TRBJ2-2; 12 positions match TRBD2. The germline gives CDR1 SGHNT, CDR2 YYREEE (reference sequence). V was clipped by 5 bases and J by 3 bases; unmatched bases: 5. This CDR3 region has 16 residues. CDR3 amino acids: CASSPLAGGDTGELFF. The CDR3 nucleotides are TGTGCCAGCAGTCCACTAGCGGGGGGTGACACCGGGGAGCTGTTTTTT.

The chain couples TRBV4-1 to TRBJ1-5; a weak D match, TRBD1 (5 bases). Germline CDR1 MGHRA, CDR2 YSYEKL. V was pared by 9 bases and J by 0 bases, with 9 bases between. The CDR3 is 13 residues long. The CDR3 region has the DNA TGCGCCAGTGCAGGGAATAGCAATCAGCCCCAGCATTTT. Amino acids: CASAGNSNQPQHF.

V and J are TRBV15 and TRBJ2-7, with 8 bases matching TRBD1. Germline loops: CDR1 LNHNV, CDR2 YYDKDF (reference sequence). The CDR3 spans 13 residues. The junction had 1 base not matched to a gene; V was cut back by 3 bases and J by 3 bases. DNA for the CDR3: TGTGCCACCAGCAGGGACAGGGACTACGAGCAGTACGTC. Amino acids: CATSRDRDYEQYV.

The chain combines TRBV4-1 with TRBJ2-7; weak D call: TRBD1 (5 bases). The CDR3 runs to 15 residues. V lost 0 bases and J 4 bases, leaving 13 bases between the germline ends. Germline V gene sequence: CDR1 MGHRA, CDR2 YSYEKL. CDR3 DNA sequence: TGCGCCAGCAGCCAAGAGTCCAGGGTAGGATACGAGCAGTACTTC. This translates into CASSQESRVGYEQYF.